This TCR beta chain was identified during a study of CD8 T cells in Susac syndrome. Study-wide findings and caveats: The authors acknowledged that their TCR sequencing and HLA analysis involved a relatively small number of individuals.

About this clonotype itself: As yet, its antigen is unknown.

CDR1 and CDR2 from the germline V gene are MNHEY and SMNVEV (reference sequence). V dropped 6 bases and J dropped 0 bases, with 9 bases sitting between them. This CDR3 has 13 residues. RNA in amounts of about 0.45 to 1 ug was reverse transcribed with random hexamers. TCRdb reprocessed the immunoSEQ multiplex PCR reads with MiXCR, giving one entry per CDR3 protein. Of some 80,000 distinct CDR3 sequences in the sample, over 90% were seen once. The sequenced sample was CD8+ T cells from PBMCs. The TCR was taken from a human donor in good health. This sequence joins TRBV27 and TRBJ2-7; D gene ambiguous. The CDR3 here is CASREMGSYEQYV. In DNA, the CDR3 is TGTGCCAGCAGGGAGATGGGCTCCTACGAGCAGTACGTC.